This TCR beta chain emerged from a study of early T cells in non-severe SARS-CoV-2 infection (dated by TCRdb to about 2021). In the study overall: TCR sequencing used bulk RNA from unsorted whole blood, so alpha and beta chains could not be paired.

As regards this clonotype: Its cognate antigen has yet to be identified. Per-base quality was not reported, and no clone a single base away is much larger than it.

Set within a cohort of healthcare workers in London, UK, this nested case-control study involved weekly PCR testing of nasopharyngeal swabs along with blood sampling. Between 23 and 31 March 2020, the week of the UK lockdown, healthcare workers were enrolled and then followed up weekly for as long as 16 weeks. The paper's findings and limits, for the study overall: VDJdb matching was skewed toward anti-spike CD8 responses and likely underestimated virus-specific expansions, missing private and CD4 specificities.

The trim is 6 bases for V and 0 bases for J, with a gap of 12 bases between the germline ends. CDR1 is given as MNHEY and CDR2 as SVGEGT, both from the germline V gene. The CDR3 starts with the cysteine, ends with the phenylalanine, and has 16 residues. The retained sequence is limited to the CDR3, 48 bases, with the frame set at the first base. Library preparation was by 5' RACE. The listed sequencing device is NextSeq 500. In the TCR library protocol, unique molecular identifiers were attached to individual cDNA molecules to correct for PCR bias and sequencing error. Both TCR alpha and beta chains were sequenced, and tight co-correlation was observed between alpha and beta sequence abundances in each sample. The study's processing was this. Decombinator V4 was used to perform V gene, J gene and CDR3 annotation of TCR sequences. Expanded TCRs were defined as changing significantly between any two time points under a Poisson model with p below 0.0001. TCR abundances were normalised to the total number of TCRs sequenced in each sample and reported as counts per million. MAIT TCRs were defined by TRAV1-2 paired with TRAJ12, TRAJ20 or TRAJ33, and iNKT TCRs by TRAV10 paired with TRAJ18. A search of VDJdb, accessed on 1 November 2021, was run for TCRs annotated to CMV, EBV and SARS-CoV-2, with TCRs annotated for multiple antigens excluded. TCRdb trimmed the raw reads at Q25, called clones with MiXCR and kept productive beta chains. Records with the same CDR3 protein are collapsed into one entry carrying the most frequent genes and DNA. TCRdb's processing, not the study's, gives the V and J calls here. This sample gives around 100,000 distinct CDR3 sequences in total; approximately 17% of them show up just once. The ten largest clones take up roughly 1.3% of the sample.

The specimen sequenced was whole blood. The chain is assembled from TRBV6-2 or TRBV6-3 and TRBJ1-6; too little of a D gene remains to name it. The TCR comes from an adult who was a healthcare worker with PCR-confirmed SARS-CoV-2 infection or an uninfected control (not recorded which). The DNA sequence is given as TGTGCCAGCAGACCCGACGGGAGCTCCTATAATTCACCCCTCCACTTT. Its translation is CASRPDGSSYNSPLHF.